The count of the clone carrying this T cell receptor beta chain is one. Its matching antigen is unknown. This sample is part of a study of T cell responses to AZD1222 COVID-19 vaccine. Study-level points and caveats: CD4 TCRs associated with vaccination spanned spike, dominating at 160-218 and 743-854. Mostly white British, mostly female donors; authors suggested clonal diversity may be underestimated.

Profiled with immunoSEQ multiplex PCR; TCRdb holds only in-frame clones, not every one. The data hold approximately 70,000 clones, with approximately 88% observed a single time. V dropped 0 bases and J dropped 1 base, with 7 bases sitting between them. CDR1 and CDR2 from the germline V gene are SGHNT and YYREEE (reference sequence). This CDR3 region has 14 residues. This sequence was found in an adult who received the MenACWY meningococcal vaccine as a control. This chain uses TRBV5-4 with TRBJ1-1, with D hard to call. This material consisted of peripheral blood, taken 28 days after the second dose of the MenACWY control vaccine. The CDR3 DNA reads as TGTGCCAGCAGCTTGGGTTTGGGGAACACTGAAGCTTTCTTT. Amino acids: CASSLGLGNTEAFF.